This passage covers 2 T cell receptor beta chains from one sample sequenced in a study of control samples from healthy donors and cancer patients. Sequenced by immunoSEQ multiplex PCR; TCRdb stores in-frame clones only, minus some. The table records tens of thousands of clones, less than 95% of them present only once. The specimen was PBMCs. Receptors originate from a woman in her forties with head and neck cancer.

The CDR3 nucleotides read TGTGCCAGCAGCCCGACGGAGAGGGGACCCTCCTACGAGCAGTACTTC. Its translation is CASSPTERGPSYEQYF. The V gene is TRBV3-1 (or the pseudogene TRBV3-2), the J gene TRBJ2-7; D tentatively fits TRBD1 or TRBD2 (5 bases each). In germline, CDR1 is LGHDT, CDR2 YNNKEL (reference sequence). V lost 4 bases, J lost 0 bases, and 16 bases lay in between. The CDR3 contains 16 residues.

CDR3 amino acids: CASSSTGGLNEQFF. The CDR3 bases are TGTGCCAGCAGCTCCACCGGGGGGCTCAATGAGCAGTTCTTC. The chain combines TRBV7-3 with TRBJ2-1, with TRBD2 as a possible D gene (7 bases). Germline V lookup: CDR1 SGHTA, CDR2 FQGTGA. This CDR3 has 14 residues. V lost 4 bases and J 6 bases, leaving 13 bases between the germline ends.